The 24 T cell receptor beta chains below all came from one sample that was sequenced in a study of T cells after yellow fever vaccination. One entry per CDR3 protein results from TCRdb running MiXCR on the 5' RACE reads. Of roughly 260,000 distinct CDR3 sequences listed, roughly 13% are singletons. The starting material was CD4+ T cells sorted from PBMCs, obtained 45 days after the yellow fever booster vaccination. The receptors here all came from a young man who received the YFV17D yellow fever vaccine.

This clonotype has a count of ten or more. The rearrangement joins TRBV9 to TRBJ2-7, with no clear D. Germline CDR1 and CDR2: SGDLS and YYNGEE. The CDR3 spans 15 residues. Deletions cut 0 bases from V and 0 bases from J, with 10 bases between. CDR3 protein: CASSVGVQNSYEQYF. CDR3 DNA: TGTGCCAGCAGCGTAGGGGTACAGAACTCCTACGAGCAGTACTTC.

This clonotype has more than one count but fewer than ten. The chain carries TRBV19 and TRBJ2-5, with D hard to call. The CDR3 sequence is 13 residues long. Germline CDR1 is LNHDA and CDR2 is SQIVND (reference sequence). The germline V and J ends were trimmed by 6 bases and 5 bases, with 13 bases remaining between them. The CDR3 protein is CASSPALGETQYF. The CDR3, as DNA: TGTGCCAGTAGCCCAGCCCTTGGGGAGACCCAGTACTTC.

This clonotype was seen ten or more times. J is TRBJ2-7 and V is TRBV5-1, with a tentative D call TRBD2 (6 bases). CDR1 is SGHRS, CDR2 YFSETQ, per germline. The V and J ends lost 2 bases and 3 bases respectively, with 12 bases between them. This CDR3 is 14 amino acids long. The CDR3 bases are TGCGCCAGCAGCTTAGGGCTAGCGAACTACGAGCAGTACTTC. Protein sequence: CASSLGLANYEQYF.

This chain joins TRBV5-6 and TRBJ2-3, with D possibly being TRBD1 (5 bases). The CDR3 runs to 15 residues. Germline V CDR1 and CDR2: SGHDT, YYEEEE. Trimming took off 5 bases at V and 3 bases at J, with 16 bases between the two ends. The CDR3 spells CASRLQGRVTDTQYF. In nucleotides, the CDR3 is TGTGCCAGCAGGTTGCAGGGTAGGGTAACAGATACGCAGTATTTT.

The chain couples TRBV19 to TRBJ2-2; 8 bases match TRBD2. The CDR3 has 15 amino acids. The germline CDR1 and CDR2 sequences are LNHDA and SQIVND (reference sequence). V trimming: 5 bases; J trimming: 5 bases; junction bases outside the gene matches: 7. The chain's CDR3 is CASSVGLVGTGELFF. In nucleotides, the CDR3 is TGTGCCAGTAGTGTGGGACTAGTGGGTACCGGGGAGCTGTTTTTT.

The CDR3 sequence: CSALQRKGQPYEQYF. In nucleotides, the CDR3 is TGCAGTGCTCTTCAGAGGAAGGGACAACCCTACGAGCAGTACTTC. The chain recombines TRBV20-1 with TRBJ2-7; possibly TRBD1 for D (6 bases). From germline, CDR1 is DFQATT and CDR2 SNEGSKA (reference sequence). The CDR3 is 15 amino acids. V dropped 5 bases and J dropped 2 bases, with 19 bases sitting between them.

The chain joins TRBV20-1 to TRBJ1-1; possibly TRBD1 for D (6 bases). There are 13 residues in the CDR3. The germline V gene has CDR1 DFQATT and CDR2 SNEGSKA (reference sequence). Trimming took off 3 bases at V and 2 bases at J, with 10 bases between the two ends. This CDR3 reads CSARFRGNTEAFF. CDR3 nucleotide sequence: TGCAGTGCTAGGTTCAGGGGAAACACTGAAGCTTTCTTT.

This clonotype was counted a few times. V is TRBV4-3 and J is TRBJ2-7; no clear D gene. The ends were cut back, 0 bases at V and 7 bases at J, with 13 bases in the middle. Germline lookup yields CDR1 LGHNA and CDR2 YSLEER. The CDR3 extends over 14 amino acids. This CDR3 reads CASSQDYNQEEQYF. As DNA, the CDR3 is TGCGCCAGCAGCCAAGATTATAACCAGGAGGAGCAGTACTTC.

This chain connects TRBV20-1 to TRBJ2-3, with no clear D. Trimming took 7 bases from V and 0 from J, leaving 14 bases between them. Germline CDR1 DFQATT, CDR2 SNEGSKA (reference sequence). This CDR3 has 14 amino acids. The CDR3: CSGRTRFSTDTQYF. Here the CDR3 DNA reads TGCAGTGGTAGGACCAGGTTCAGCACAGATACGCAGTATTTT.

The chain joins TRBV11-3 to TRBJ1-5; weak D call: TRBD1 (6 bases). Germline V gene data show CDR1 as SGHNT and CDR2 as YENEEA. The CDR3 runs 16 residues. The V and J ends lost 5 bases and 7 bases respectively, with 21 bases between them. Here the CDR3 reads CASSRTAGLDRQPQHF. DNA of the CDR3: TGTGCCAGCAGCCGGACAGCGGGCTTAGATAGGCAGCCCCAGCATTTT.

This clonotype was found many times. This chain connects TRBV12-3 or TRBV12-4 to TRBJ2-5, with 7 bases aligning to TRBD1. The trim removed 5 bases at V and 5 bases at J, leaving 5 bases unmatched. The CDR3 loop spans 13 amino acids. DNA for the CDR3: TGTGCCAGCAGTCCCGGACAGGTTGAGACCCAGTACTTC. Its protein is CASSPGQVETQYF.

This clonotype showed up just a few times. This chain connects TRBV29-1 to TRBJ2-2; D is ambiguous. Looked up from germline, CDR1 is SQVTM and CDR2 is ANQGSEA. The CDR3 has 11 amino acids. V was shortened by 7 bases and J by 5 bases, with 8 bases between the two germline ends. The CDR3 spells CSAHPTGELFF. DNA of the CDR3: TGCAGCGCCCACCCTACCGGGGAGCTGTTTTTT.

V gene TRBV6-2 or TRBV6-3 combines with J gene TRBJ2-3; 9 bases match TRBD2. Germline V gives CDR1 MNHEY, CDR2 SVGEGT. After removal of 0 bases from V and 4 bases from J, the junction contained 11 bases not matched to a gene. The CDR3 runs 18 residues. The chain's CDR3 is CASSYSISSGKKSDTQYF. The CDR3 nucleotides are TGTGCCAGCAGTTACTCGATTTCTAGCGGGAAAAAATCAGATACGCAGTATTTT.

This clonotype was detected a few times. The chain employs TRBV5-1 and TRBJ2-5, with 7 bases identical to TRBD2. The germline V gene encodes CDR1 SGHRS and CDR2 YFSETQ. The CDR3 consists of 17 residues. The V gene end was trimmed by 1 base and the J gene end by 1 base; junction bases not matched to a gene: 10. CDR3 sequence reads: CASSLPRTRPIQETQYF. DNA for the CDR3: TGCGCCAGCAGCTTGCCGAGGACTAGACCGATCCAAGAGACCCAGTACTTC.

This clonotype was seen a handful of times. CDR3 DNA sequence: TGTGCCAGCAGCCAAGGTGAGGGGACAGAACTGTTTTTT. This translates into CASSQGEGTELFF. The chain is built from TRBV3-1 and TRBJ1-4; 7 nucleotides align to TRBD1. The germline CDR1 and CDR2 sequences are LGHDT and YNNKEL (reference sequence). This CDR3 is built from 13 residues. V shed 1 base and J 12 bases; nucleotides not matched to a gene: 5.

The V call is TRBV20-1, the J call TRBJ2-5; D may be TRBD1 (6 bases). V gave up 5 bases and J gave up 4 bases, with 17 bases separating them. The CDR3 spans 14 residues. The germline V gene has CDR1 DFQATT and CDR2 SNEGSKA (reference sequence). This CDR3 is CSALSLQGRETQYF. CDR3 bases: TGCAGTGCTCTTTCCCTGCAGGGGCGAGAGACCCAGTACTTC.

This clonotype was observed a handful of times. V gene TRBV24-1 combines with J gene TRBJ2-5, with 8 bases fitting TRBD1. CDR1 is KGHDR and CDR2 is SFDVKD in the germline V gene. This CDR3 spans 15 amino acids. V trimming: 6 bases; J trimming: 5 bases; junction bases outside the gene matches: 10. The CDR3 DNA reads as TGTGCCACCAGTTCTCGGACAGGGCCTTTGGAGACCCAGTACTTC. As protein: CATSSRTGPLETQYF.

This chain joins TRBV4-1 and TRBJ2-1; 8 bases are a match to TRBD2. J was trimmed by 8 bases and V by 0 bases; bases with no gene match: 9. The CDR3 runs 16 residues. The germline CDR1 and CDR2 sequences are MGHRA and YSYEKL. As DNA, the CDR3 is TGCGCCAGCAGCCAAGAGCCGGGACTAGGGGACCATGAGCAGTTCTTC. Encoded protein: CASSQEPGLGDHEQFF.

The rearrangement joins TRBV7-2 to TRBJ2-7; the D is unclear. Germline V gene lookup returns CDR1 SGHTA and CDR2 FQGNSA. The CDR3 covers 14 residues. V was shortened by 0 bases and J by 0 bases, with 6 bases between the two germline ends. This chain's CDR3 is CASSLATSSYEQYF. In nucleotides, the CDR3 is TGTGCCAGCAGCTTAGCTACAAGCTCCTACGAGCAGTACTTC. Full variable domain (outside the CDR3, taken from reference TRBV7-2 and TRBJ2-7): GAGVSQSPSNKVTEKGKDVELRCDPISGHTALYWYRQSLGQGLEFLIYFQGNSAPDKSGLPSDRFSAERTGGSVSTLTIQRTQQEDSAVYLCASSLATSSYEQYFGPGTRLTVT.

This clonotype was seen ten or more times. The chain is built from TRBV20-1 and TRBJ2-7; D assignment may be TRBD1 or TRBD2 (5 bases each). Per the germline V gene, CDR1 is DFQATT and CDR2 is SNEGSKA (reference sequence). The CDR3 sequence is 16 residues long. CDR3 DNA sequence: TGCAGCCCGACCTGGGACGTAGACCTTAGAGGCGACGAGCAGTACTTC. It encodes CSPTWDVDLRGDEQYF.

The chain couples TRBV5-1 to TRBJ1-2; D unclear. The V gene lost 2 bases and the J gene lost 0 bases, with 8 bases spanning the gap. Germline values: CDR1 SGHRS, CDR2 YFSETQ. The CDR3 extends over 14 amino acids. Written as DNA, the CDR3 is TGCGCCAGCAGCTTTTCGGGGACTAACTATGGCTACACCTTC. It yields the protein CASSFSGTNYGYTF.

This clonotype showed up just a few times. The V gene is TRBV7-2, the J gene TRBJ2-5; no firm D call. The CDR3 runs 13 residues. The germline V and J ends were trimmed by 2 bases and 5 bases, with 9 bases remaining between them. Germline V CDR1 and CDR2: SGHTA, FQGNSA. CDR3 sequence: CASSLSFGETQYF. The CDR3 DNA is TGTGCCAGCAGCTTAAGCTTCGGGGAGACCCAGTACTTC. The full variable domain, in which reference TRBV7-2 and TRBJ2-5 provide the parts outside the CDR3, is GAGVSQSPSNKVTEKGKDVELRCDPISGHTALYWYRQSLGQGLEFLIYFQGNSAPDKSGLPSDRFSAERTGGSVSTLTIQRTQQEDSAVYLCASSLSFGETQYFGPGTRLLVL.

This chain uses TRBV4-3 with TRBJ1-4; D is uncertain. The CDR3 totals 16 residues. CDR1 and CDR2 from the germline V gene are LGHNA and YSLEER. Trimming stripped 2 bases from V and 3 bases from J, with 13 bases between. In nucleotides, the CDR3 is TGCGCCAGCAGCCAACGAATCGATTGGCCTAATGAAAAACTGTTTTTT. Amino acid sequence: CASSQRIDWPNEKLFF.

The chain uses TRBV29-1 and TRBJ2-7, with 7 positions matching TRBD2. This CDR3 comprises 11 residues. Germline-derived CDR1 and CDR2 are SQVTM and ANQGSEA. V lost 4 bases and J lost 9; bases outside the gene matches: 6. The CDR3 sequence: CSVVRGVRQYF. The CDR3 bases are TGCAGCGTTGTACGGGGGGTGAGGCAGTACTTC.